This TCR beta chain stems from a study of cytotoxic CD8 clonotypes in ibrutinib-treated CLL. As to this clone: Its target is not known.

Libraries were prepared by immunoSEQ multiplex PCR; TCRdb keeps only in-frame clonotypes and omits some of them. Of 200,000 or so clones listed, around 70% are singletons. Study-level findings and limits: Clonality was higher at ibrutinib response and returned toward baseline at progression.

Trimming took 5 bases from V and 0 from J, leaving 10 bases between them. The germline CDR1 and CDR2 sequences are LGHNA and YNFKEQ. The CDR3 length is 14 residues. This material consisted of PBMCs, taken after 12 months of ibrutinib treatment. This TCR was sampled from a human donor with chronic lymphocytic leukemia. The chain recombines TRBV4-2 with TRBJ1-2; no clear D. The CDR3 is CASSEDSANYGYTF. The CDR3 nucleotides read TGTGCCAGCAGCGAGGACTCAGCTAACTATGGCTACACCTTC.